A selection of T cell receptor beta chains follows, all from one sample in a study of T cells in localized non-small cell lung cancer. This table comes from immunoSEQ multiplex PCR, and its TCRdb copy is limited to in-frame clones, with some not included. The sample has fewer than 35,000 clones, under 95% seen once; the top ten hold around 0.77%. The sequenced sample was peripheral blood, obtained before any cancer treatment. Receptors were obtained from a woman aged 40 to 75 with stage I lung adenocarcinoma. The CDR3 runs from the conserved cysteine through the conserved F or W. A D gene is named only where the DNA matches it firmly. A clone size is listed for some rows: how often the clone was seen (once, few, many), or a class if it is expanded.

d_gene: TRBD2
v_gene: TRBV13
abundance: NA
len: 16
j_gene: TRBJ2-1
CDR3nt: TGTGCCAGCAGCTACTATAGTAGCGGGAGTATCAATGAGCAGTTCTTC
CDR3aa: CASSYYSSGSINEQFF

d_gene: NA
v_gene: TRBV7-2
abundance: NA
len: 16
j_gene: TRBJ1-4
CDR3nt: TGTGCCAGCAGCTTAGACAGTGTCGCAACTAATGAAAAACTGTTTTTT
CDR3aa: CASSLDSVATNEKLFF

d_gene: TRBD1
v_gene: TRBV5-5
abundance: NA
len: 15
j_gene: TRBJ1-5
CDR3nt: TGTGCCAGCAGCTTGGAAGGGACAGCAAATCAGCCCCAGCATTTT
CDR3aa: CASSLEGTANQPQHF

d_gene: NA
v_gene: TRBV7-9
abundance: NA
len: 13
j_gene: TRBJ1-4
CDR3nt: TGTGCCAGCAGCCCCCGGACGGGTGAAAAACTGTTTTTT
CDR3aa: CASSPRTGEKLFF

d_gene: TRBD1
v_gene: TRBV6-5
abundance: NA
len: 15
j_gene: TRBJ1-1
CDR3nt: TGTGCCAGCAGTTACTCGAAAGGGGGGACAGTCGAAGCTTTCTTT
CDR3aa: CASSYSKGGTVEAFF

d_gene: NA
v_gene: TRBV7-8
abundance: NA
len: 16
j_gene: TRBJ1-6
CDR3nt: TGTGCCAGCAGCTTAGGGTGGGGGCAATCGTGGTCACCCCTCCACTTT
CDR3aa: CASSLGWGQSWSPLHF

d_gene: NA
v_gene: TRBV6-4
abundance: NA
len: 20
j_gene: TRBJ2-1
CDR3nt: TGTGCCAGCAGTAGGGGGGGGGACTTGCATGTGTCCCCCTCCTACAATGAGCAGTTCTTC
CDR3aa: CASSRGGDLHVSPSYNEQFF

d_gene: NA
v_gene: TRBV6-1
abundance: few
len: 15
j_gene: TRBJ1-5
CDR3nt: TGTGCCAGCAGCCTAGAATGGGGGGGAGATCAGCCCCAGCATTTT
CDR3aa: CASSLEWGGDQPQHF

d_gene: NA
v_gene: TRBV15
abundance: once
len: 15
j_gene: TRBJ1-1
CDR3nt: TGTGCCACCAGCACCTCCGGGACGGTGAACACTGAAGCTTTCTTT
CDR3aa: CATSTSGTVNTEAFF

d_gene: NA
v_gene: TRBV7-2
abundance: NA
len: 18
j_gene: TRBJ2-1
CDR3nt: TGTGCCAGCAGCTCCCTCGGGGGGAACAGGGGTTCTTACAATGAGCAGTTCTTC
CDR3aa: CASSSLGGNRGSYNEQFF

d_gene: NA
v_gene: TRBV11-2
abundance: once
len: 15
j_gene: TRBJ1-1
CDR3nt: TGTGCCAGCAGCTACTCGGGTAGTAAGAACACTGAAGCTTTCTTT
CDR3aa: CASSYSGSKNTEAFF

d_gene: NA
v_gene: TRBV28
abundance: NA
len: 12
j_gene: TRBJ1-2
CDR3nt: TGTGCCAGCACGGGTAGGGTACTTGGCTACACCTTC
CDR3aa: CASTGRVLGYTF

d_gene: NA
v_gene: TRBV6-5
abundance: NA
len: 15
j_gene: TRBJ2-1
CDR3nt: TGTGCCAGCACTTCCAGCTACTACTCCTACAATGAGCAGTTCTTC
CDR3aa: CASTSSYYSYNEQFF

d_gene: NA
v_gene: TRBV28
abundance: NA
len: 14
j_gene: TRBJ1-6
CDR3nt: TGTGCCAGCAGGGACTCGCAGGGTAATTCACCCCTCCACTTT
CDR3aa: CASRDSQGNSPLHF

d_gene: TRBD2
v_gene: TRBV4-3
abundance: NA
len: 18
j_gene: TRBJ2-7
CDR3nt: TGCGCCAGCAGCCAAGAGGGTCTAGCGGGGGGGCCCGCCTACGAGCAGTACTTC
CDR3aa: CASSQEGLAGGPAYEQYF

d_gene: TRBD1
v_gene: TRBV19
abundance: NA
len: 16
j_gene: TRBJ1-5
CDR3nt: TGTGCCAGTATGAGAGGGGACAGGGGTAGCAATCAGCCCCAGCATTTT
CDR3aa: CASMRGDRGSNQPQHF